This passage covers 26 T cell receptor beta chains from one sample sequenced in a study of blood T cell repertoires in COVID-19 (dated by TCRdb to 2018 to 2020). The library was prepared using the immunoSEQ multiplex PCR assay. TCRdb provides this immuneACCESS table in a form limited to in-frame rearrangements. Some clones are lacking; in checked studies, under half of them reflect an unresolved V gene, and why the rest are absent is not known. Within this sample are some 40,000 clones, with over 75% of them counted one time only. Clones ranked in the top ten supply roughly 45% of the sample. The sample consisted of peripheral blood. These receptor sequences come from a woman of 80 years or more with acute or convalescent COVID-19.

The chain employs TRBV7-9 and TRBJ1-1; 9 bases map to TRBD1. The CDR3 consists of 16 residues. The V and J ends lost 5 bases and 4 bases, in that order; junction bases with no gene match: 11. CDR1 is SEHNR and CDR2 is FQNEAQ in the germline V gene (reference sequence). CDR3 residues: CASSLGQTGGITEAFF. CDR3 nucleotide sequence: TGTGCCAGCAGCCTAGGGCAGACAGGGGGAATCACTGAAGCTTTCTTT. Complete variable domain (other parts from reference TRBV7-9 and TRBJ1-1): DTGVSQNPRHKITKRGQNVTFRCDPISEHNRLYWYRQTLGQGPEFLTYFQNEAQLEKSRLLSDRFSAERPKGSFSTLEIQRTEQGDSAMYLCASSLGQTGGITEAFFGQGTRLTVV.

This clone has only a few counts. CDR3 amino acids: CASSHSGGGAGQFF. DNA for the CDR3: TGTGCCAGTAGCCACTCTGGCGGTGGGGCAGGGCAGTTCTTC. This chain links TRBV19 with TRBJ2-1; weak D call: TRBD1 (5 bases). The CDR3 consists of 14 residues. The V end lost 6 bases, the J end lost 12 bases, and 21 bases lay between the germline ends. Germline V gene lookup returns CDR1 LNHDA and CDR2 SQIVND (reference sequence).

This chain joins TRBV25-1 and TRBJ1-6, with 9 bases aligning to TRBD1. The CDR3 consists of 16 residues. Germline trimming cut 3 bases from V and 5 bases from J; bases unmatched to any gene: 5. The germline CDR1 and CDR2 sequences are MGHDK and SYGVNS. This CDR3 reads CASSDPRQGDNSPLHF. The CDR3 nucleotides are TGTGCCAGCAGTGACCCCCGACAGGGGGATAATTCACCCCTCCACTTT.

This clone was seen once. The rearrangement links TRBV30 to TRBJ1-3; D ambiguous. V lost 2 bases and J lost 2, with 13 bases in between. Germline CDR1 reads GTSNPN; CDR2 reads SVGIG (reference sequence). The CDR3 spans 15 residues. CDR3 residues: CAWSPPGSPGNTIYF. The CDR3 region has the DNA TGTGCCTGGAGTCCCCCGGGTTCGCCTGGAAACACCATATATTTT.

The chain couples TRBV28 to TRBJ2-7; 9 bases are shared with TRBD1. The CDR3 sequence is 13 residues long. The trim removed 6 bases at V and 5 bases at J, leaving 5 bases unmatched. Germline V gene sequence: CDR1 MDHEN, CDR2 SYDVKM. The CDR3 DNA is TGTGCCAGCAGAGGGACAGGGAGCCACGAGCAGTACTTC. Translated: CASRGTGSHEQYF.

The J gene is TRBJ2-1, the V gene TRBV9; D perhaps matches TRBD2 (5 bases). The CDR3 loop spans 13 amino acids. The germline V gene encodes CDR1 SGDLS and CDR2 YYNGEE. Trimming left V 2 bases short and J 3 bases short, with 6 bases between. The CDR3 sequence: CASSVSGYNEQFF. The CDR3 DNA reads as TGTGCCAGCAGCGTCAGCGGCTACAATGAGCAGTTCTTC.

The genes are TRBV19 and TRBJ2-3; TRBD2 aligns across 8 bases. Germline CDR1 reads LNHDA; CDR2 reads SQIVND (reference sequence). After removal of 3 bases from V and 5 bases from J, the junction contained 10 bases not matched to a gene. The CDR3 spans 16 residues. CDR3 bases: TGTGCCAGTAGTATCTCGTCTAGCAGCGGGGGAGATACGCAGTATTTT. Amino acids: CASSISSSSGGDTQYF.

The rearrangement links TRBV6-1 to TRBJ1-4, with D perhaps TRBD1 (5 bases). Germline V CDR1 and CDR2: MNHNS, SASEGT. Trimming shortened V by 1 base and J by 6 bases, and 9 bases separated the two germline ends. This CDR3 has 14 amino acids. The CDR3 DNA follows: TGTGCCAGCAGTGAAGGGCAGGGCGATGAAAAACTGTTTTTT. Its protein product is CASSEGQGDEKLFF.

The rearrangement uses TRBV9 and TRBJ1-2; 7 nucleotides align to TRBD1. V lost 4 bases to trimming and J lost 7 bases; unmatched junction nucleotides: 4. CDR3 length: 12 amino acids. Germline-derived CDR1 and CDR2 are SGDLS and YYNGEE. The CDR3 spells CASSRTGVGYTF. The CDR3 DNA is TGTGCCAGCAGCAGAACAGGGGTTGGCTACACCTTC.

This clone has a single count. The rearrangement joins TRBV10-3 to TRBJ1-5; D perhaps matches TRBD1 (5 bases). V was shortened by 0 bases and J by 5 bases, with 14 bases between the two germline ends. The CDR3 spans 16 residues. Germline CDR1 is ENHRY and CDR2 is SYGVKD. Here the CDR3 DNA reads TGTGCCATCAGTGAGTCGTTAAAGGGGCACGATCAGCCCCAGCATTTT. Encoded protein: CAISESLKGHDQPQHF.

This clone was seen only once. The V gene is TRBV19, the J gene TRBJ1-6; D call uncertain. The CDR3 runs 16 residues. V lost 1 base and J lost 0, with 7 bases in between. Germline-derived CDR1 and CDR2 are LNHDA and SQIVND (reference sequence). CDR3 coding DNA: TGTGCCAGTAGTATAGCCCGCAGCTCCTATAATTCACCCCTCCACTTT. The encoded protein is CASSIARSSYNSPLHF.

The chain combines TRBV7-9 with TRBJ1-5; 10 bases are shared with TRBD1. CDR3 length: 19 residues. After removal of 4 bases from V and 3 bases from J, the junction contained 15 bases not matched to a gene. The V gene's germline CDR1 is SEHNR and CDR2 FQNEAQ (reference sequence). The CDR3 bases are TGTGCCAGCAGCTCATCTCCGGGACAGGGGATTTACCTCAATCAGCCCCAGCATTTT. Its protein is CASSSSPGQGIYLNQPQHF.

This clone came up a few times. The rearrangement uses TRBV11-2 and TRBJ2-1; tentatively, D is TRBD2 (6 bases). This CDR3 comprises 15 residues. The V and J ends lost 2 bases and 0 bases respectively, with 8 bases between them. Germline-derived CDR1 and CDR2 are SGHAT and FQNNGV. Written as DNA, the CDR3 is TGTGCCAGCAGCTTATGGGGGGACTCCTACAATGAGCAGTTCTTC. It codes for CASSLWGDSYNEQFF.

The chain couples TRBV4-1 to TRBJ2-7; possible D gene TRBD2, 6 bases. Trimming took 4 bases from V and 4 from J, leaving 17 bases between them. The length of the CDR3 is 15 residues. The germline V gene has CDR1 MGHRA and CDR2 YSYEKL. The CDR3 sequence: CASSRSAGRQYEQYF. The CDR3 coding sequence is TGCGCCAGCAGCCGCAGCGCGGGACGGCAATACGAGCAGTACTTC.

The sample holds one count of this clone. The chain uses TRBV5-1 and TRBJ1-5; the D gene is possibly TRBD1 (6 bases). The germline gives CDR1 SGHRS, CDR2 YFSETQ. The CDR3 spans 14 residues. Trimming took off 3 bases at V and 3 bases at J, with 10 bases between the two ends. Here the CDR3 DNA reads TGCGCCAGCAGCTCAGGGGTAGACAATCAGCCCCAGCATTTT. This codes for CASSSGVDNQPQHF.

The rearrangement links TRBV3-1 (or the pseudogene TRBV3-2) to TRBJ2-2; D is unclear. The CDR3 runs 14 residues. V was shortened by 4 bases and J by 5 bases, with 11 bases between the two germline ends. CDR1 and CDR2 from the germline V gene are LGHDT and YNNKEL (reference sequence). For the CDR3, the DNA is TGTGCCAGCAGCCCTTTTCGGTTTACCGGGGAGCTGTTTTTT. Residues: CASSPFRFTGELFF.

CDR3 nucleotides: TGTGCCTGGAGTCGGGGTAGCGGGGGGGTCTATGAGCAGTTCTTC. It specifies CAWSRGSGGVYEQFF. The chain is built from TRBV30 and TRBJ2-1; 11 positions agree with TRBD2. The CDR3 consists of 15 residues. The J segment lost 8 bases and the V segment lost 2 bases, leaving 8 bases of the junction unmatched. CDR1 and CDR2 from the germline V gene are GTSNPN and SVGIG (reference sequence).

This clone was seen more than once but under ten times. The chain carries TRBV6-5 and TRBJ2-7; weak D call: TRBD1 (5 bases). Per germline, CDR1 MNHEY and CDR2 SVGAGI. V lost 2 bases and J 9 bases, leaving 17 bases between the germline ends. The CDR3 has 14 amino acids. The chain's CDR3 is CASSYRGPPLGQYF. DNA of the CDR3: TGTGCCAGCAGTTACAGGGGTCCTCCTTTAGGGCAGTACTTC.

This clone showed up just a few times. The rearrangement links TRBV30 to TRBJ1-3, with D possibly TRBD1 on 5 matching bases. V was shortened by 4 bases and J by 2 bases, with 12 bases between the two germline ends. The CDR3 totals 14 residues. Looked up from germline, CDR1 is GTSNPN and CDR2 is SVGIG (reference sequence). The CDR3 loop reads CAWNPMGPGNTIYF. The CDR3 DNA reads TGTGCCTGGAATCCCATGGGGCCTGGAAACACCATATATTTT.

CDR3 sequence: CASSLHTGSSSYEQYF. CDR3 bases: TGTGCCAGCAGCCTTCATACCGGGTCGTCCTCTTACGAGCAGTACTTC. This chain links TRBV3-1 (or the pseudogene TRBV3-2) with TRBJ2-7, with no clear D. CDR3 size: 16 residues. V shed 4 bases and J shed 4 bases, with 20 bases lying between them. From germline, CDR1 is LGHDT and CDR2 YNNKEL (reference sequence).

The chain has TRBV10-3 and TRBJ2-5; the match to TRBD1 covers 12 bases. Germline CDR1 is ENHRY and CDR2 is SYGVKD. This CDR3 has 15 residues. V lost 6 bases to trimming and J lost 5 bases; unmatched junction nucleotides: 7. The CDR3 loop is CAIRDRDRGLETQYF. The CDR3 bases are TGTGCCATCAGGGACCGGGACAGGGGGCTCGAGACCCAGTACTTC.

The J gene is TRBJ1-6, the V gene TRBV5-1; perhaps TRBD1 as D (6 bases). Trimming shortened V by 4 bases and J by 5 bases, and 10 bases separated the two germline ends. The CDR3 has 14 residues. In germline, CDR1 is SGHRS, CDR2 YFSETQ. The CDR3: CASSAGQHNSPLHF. CDR3 coding DNA: TGCGCCAGCAGCGCTGGACAGCATAATTCACCCCTCCACTTT.

This chain uses TRBV19 with TRBJ2-5; no firm D call. Germline lookup yields CDR1 LNHDA and CDR2 SQIVND (reference sequence). The CDR3 runs 15 residues. V lost 5 bases and J lost 2, with 15 bases in between. Here the CDR3 DNA reads TGTGCCAGTAGTGTGACGACGGTCGGGCAAGAGACCCAGTACTTC. This gives the protein CASSVTTVGQETQYF.

This rearrangement joins TRBV5-1 to TRBJ1-2, with 9 bases fitting TRBD1. V was clipped by 1 base and J by 4 bases; unmatched bases: 5. This CDR3 is built from 15 residues. Germline V gene sequence: CDR1 SGHRS, CDR2 YFSETQ. DNA of the CDR3: TGCGCCAGCAGCTTGTTAACAGGGGGCGTCTATGGCTACACCTTC. It yields the protein CASSLLTGGVYGYTF.

CDR3 residues: CASSRDRGTEAFF. The DNA for the CDR3 is TGTGCCAGCAGTCGCGACAGGGGGACTGAAGCTTTCTTT. The chain recombines TRBV6-1 with TRBJ1-1; 9 nucleotides align to TRBD1. CDR3 length equals 13 residues. The J segment lost 5 bases and the V segment lost 5 bases, leaving 3 bases of the junction unmatched. Germline CDR1 MNHNS, CDR2 SASEGT.

J is TRBJ2-5 and V is TRBV5-1, with TRBD2 identical over 9 bases. CDR1 and CDR2 from the germline V gene are SGHRS and YFSETQ. The CDR3 extends over 15 amino acids. V was clipped by 0 bases and J by 4 bases; unmatched bases: 4. The CDR3 DNA follows: TGCGCCAGCAGCTTGGGTGCGGGGGGGTCAGAGACCCAGTACTTC. Protein: CASSLGAGGSETQYF.